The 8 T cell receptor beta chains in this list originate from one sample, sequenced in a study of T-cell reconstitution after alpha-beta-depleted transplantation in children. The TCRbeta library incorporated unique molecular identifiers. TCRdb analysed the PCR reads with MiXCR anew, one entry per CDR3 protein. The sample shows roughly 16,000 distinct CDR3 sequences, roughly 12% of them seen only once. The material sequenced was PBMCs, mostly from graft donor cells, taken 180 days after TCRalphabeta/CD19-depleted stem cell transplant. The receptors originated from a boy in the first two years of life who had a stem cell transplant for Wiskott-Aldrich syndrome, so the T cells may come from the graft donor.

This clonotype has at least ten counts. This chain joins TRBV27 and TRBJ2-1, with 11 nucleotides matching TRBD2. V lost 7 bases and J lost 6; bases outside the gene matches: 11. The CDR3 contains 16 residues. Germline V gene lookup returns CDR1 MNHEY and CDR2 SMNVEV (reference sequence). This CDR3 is CASKDILAGVSNEQFF. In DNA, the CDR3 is TGTGCCAGCAAAGACATACTAGCGGGAGTTAGCAATGAGCAGTTCTTC.

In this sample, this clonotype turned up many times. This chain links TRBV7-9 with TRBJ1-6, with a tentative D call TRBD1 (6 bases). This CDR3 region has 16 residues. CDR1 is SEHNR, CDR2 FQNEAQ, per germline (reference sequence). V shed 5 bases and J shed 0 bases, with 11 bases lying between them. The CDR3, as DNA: TGTGCCAGCAGCCCTCAGGGGATCTCCTATAATTCACCCCTCCACTTT. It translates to CASSPQGISYNSPLHF. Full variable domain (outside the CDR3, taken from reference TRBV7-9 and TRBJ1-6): DTGVSQNPRHKITKRGQNVTFRCDPISEHNRLYWYRQTLGQGPEFLTYFQNEAQLEKSRLLSDRFSAERPKGSFSTLEIQRTEQGDSAMYLCASSPQGISYNSPLHFGNGTRLTVT.

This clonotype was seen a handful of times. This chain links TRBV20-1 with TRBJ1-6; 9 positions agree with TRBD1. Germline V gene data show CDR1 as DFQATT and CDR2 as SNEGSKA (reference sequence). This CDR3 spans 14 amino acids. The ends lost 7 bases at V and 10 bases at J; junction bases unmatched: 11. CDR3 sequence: CSGNEQGQGSPLHF. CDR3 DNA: TGCAGTGGAAACGAACAGGGACAGGGATCACCCCTCCACTTT.

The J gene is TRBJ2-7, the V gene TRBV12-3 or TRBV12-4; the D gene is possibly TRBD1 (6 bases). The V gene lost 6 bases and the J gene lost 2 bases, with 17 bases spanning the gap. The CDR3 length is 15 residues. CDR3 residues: CASSYHRAGPYEQYF. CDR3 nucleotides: TGTGCCAGCAGCTATCACAGGGCCGGACCCTACGAGCAGTACTTC.

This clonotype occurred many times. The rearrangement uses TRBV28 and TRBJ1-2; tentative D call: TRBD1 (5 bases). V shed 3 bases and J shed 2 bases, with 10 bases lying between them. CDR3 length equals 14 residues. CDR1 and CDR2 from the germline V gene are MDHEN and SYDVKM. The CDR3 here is CASSLGQTNYGYTF. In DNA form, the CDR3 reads TGTGCCAGCAGTTTGGGGCAAACGAACTATGGCTACACCTTC.

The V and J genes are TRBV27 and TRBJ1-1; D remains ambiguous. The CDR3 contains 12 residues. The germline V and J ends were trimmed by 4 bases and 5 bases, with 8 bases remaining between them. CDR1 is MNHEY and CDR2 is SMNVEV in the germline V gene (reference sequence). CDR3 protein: CASSSRETEAFF. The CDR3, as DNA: TGTGCCAGCAGTTCAAGGGAAACTGAAGCTTTCTTT.

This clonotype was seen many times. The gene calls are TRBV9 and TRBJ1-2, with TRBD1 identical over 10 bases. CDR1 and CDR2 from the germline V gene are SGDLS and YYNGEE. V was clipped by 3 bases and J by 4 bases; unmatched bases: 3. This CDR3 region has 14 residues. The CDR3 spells CASSGGTGVYGYTF. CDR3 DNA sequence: TGTGCCAGCAGCGGCGGGACAGGGGTCTATGGCTACACCTTC.

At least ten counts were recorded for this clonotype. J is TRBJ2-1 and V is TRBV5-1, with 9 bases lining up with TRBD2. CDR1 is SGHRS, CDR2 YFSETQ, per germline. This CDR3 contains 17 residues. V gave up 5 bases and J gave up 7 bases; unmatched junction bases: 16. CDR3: CASSSLPGTSSFNEQFF. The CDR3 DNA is TGCGCCAGCAGTTCACTACCCGGGACTAGCTCTTTTAATGAGCAGTTCTTC.